Sequencing of this T cell receptor beta chain was carried out in a study of blood T cell repertoires in COVID-19 (TCRdb year 2020). Describing the broader study: Samples from collaborators originated in the United States, Italy and Spain and spanned both the acute and convalescent phases of COVID-19. Where available, HLA class I and class II types were taken from metadata supplied by the sample provider and were not determined by assay-based typing. The samples were drawn from two sources: the first 160 participants of the ongoing ImmuneRACE study, and about 1,300 subjects contributed by 6 global collaborators. The repertoires were released in a freely available public database intended as a resource for research on the immune response to SARS-CoV-2. The dataset comprised deeply sampled blood TCRbeta repertoires from subjects exposed to, actively infected with, or recovered from COVID-19. Nearly every sample came with metadata listing a de-identified subject ID, COVID-19 status, age in years and sex. The prospective study material was composed of cDNA or gDNA derived from T cells, B-cell-depleted T cells, or PBMCs.

The investigation overall reported the following: Clinical and demographic metadata were provided uncurated, with the amount varying by source and participant.

As to this clone: This clone's antigen is unknown. Base qualities are not at hand, and no much larger clone is one base apart.

The immunoSEQ Assay, a bias-controlled multiplex PCR, was used to amplify TCRbeta CDR3 regions from genomic DNA. The paper's processing steps were these. The number of nucleated cells in each sample was estimated by amplification of reference gene primers within the assay. To quantify the absolute abundance of each unique TCRbeta CDR3 rearrangement, sequence reads were collapsed and filtered. For each sample, productive Simpson clonality was calculated as the square root of Simpson's diversity index over productive rearrangements. In its TCRdb copy, this immuneACCESS table keeps in-frame sequences only and misses some clones. Where compared with another copy, unresolved V genes explain less than half of these, and the others have no known cause. V, J and clone size derive from that table, while D and trimming were established from the DNA sequence. Counted in this sample were about 280,000 clones; 70% to 90% of them appeared once. Roughly 5.3% of the sample is taken by the ten largest.

Whole blood was collected in K2EDTA tubes by collaborating institutions according to the institutions' own protocols. Collaborator samples were shipped for TCRbeta analysis as frozen whole blood, isolated PBMCs, or DNA extracted from either sample type. The germline V gene sets CDR1 to MDHEN and CDR2 to SYDVKM. V is clipped by 5 bases and J by 0 bases, and the sequence between their germline boundaries is 13 bases long. From the cysteine up to the phenylalanine, the CDR3 has a length of 16 residues. Only CDR3 DNA is held: 48 bases, read in frame from base 1. This sequence was found in a man aged 45-60 years with active or convalescent COVID-19. Recombination connected TRBV28 to TRBJ2-2; TRBD2 might be the D gene, on 5 matching bases. Sequenced sample: peripheral blood. The base sequence is TGTGCCAGCAGTGAATTCACTAGGTCGAACACCGGGGAGCTGTTTTTT. It translates as CASSEFTRSNTGELFF.